The clone carrying this T cell receptor (beta chain) occurred many times. The antigen is not known. Trimming left V 5 bases short and J 6 bases short, with 17 bases between. This CDR3 contains 14 residues. The germline V gene encodes CDR1 SEHNR and CDR2 FQNEAQ (reference sequence). This sample was taken from a study of T cell repertoires in cytomegalovirus infection. Study-wide background: Public TCR beta signature analysis indicated the presence of both CMV infection and matching HLA type. Study observations and caveats: HLA-C-restricted, CMV-specific TCR beta clonotypes were dominant ex vivo. CMV carriers with the relevant HLA were identified by cumulative public TCR beta family frequency.

Via MiXCR, TCRdb re-called the reads, giving one row per CDR3 protein. The profile covers around 310,000 distinct CDR3 sequences, with roughly 15% appearing a single time and around 12% taken by the ten largest. The sample consisted of PBMCs. This chain connects TRBV7-9 to TRBJ2-7; D uncertain. The source is a human donor in good health (CMV status not recorded). Some clones in this sample may be carry-over from other donors' samples. The CDR3 is CASSPKSRVAEQYF. As DNA, the CDR3 is TGTGCCAGCAGCCCTAAGAGTAGGGTGGCCGAGCAGTACTTC.